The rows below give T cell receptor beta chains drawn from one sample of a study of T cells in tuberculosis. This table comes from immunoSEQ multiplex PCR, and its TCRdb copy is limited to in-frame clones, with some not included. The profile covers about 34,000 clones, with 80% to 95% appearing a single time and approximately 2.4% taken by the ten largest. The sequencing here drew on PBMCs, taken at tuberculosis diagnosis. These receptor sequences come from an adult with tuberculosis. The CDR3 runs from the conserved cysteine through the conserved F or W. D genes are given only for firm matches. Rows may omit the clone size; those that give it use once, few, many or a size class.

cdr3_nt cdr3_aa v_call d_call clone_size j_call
TGTGCCAGCAGCGTAGCTACTCATAGCTCTGGAAACACCATATATTTT CASSVATHSSGNTIYF TRBV9 . . TRBJ1-3
TGTGCCAGCAGTGAGAGGGGGGGGAGTGAGACCCAGTACTTC CASSERGGSETQYF TRBV6-4 . . TRBJ2-5
TGTGCCAGCAGCGCGGACCAGGGGACTAGCGGGTTTGAGCAGTACTTC CASSADQGTSGFEQYF TRBV9 TRBD2 . TRBJ2-7
TGTGCCAGCAGCCAAGATACAGGGGAATATGGCTACACCTTC CASSQDTGEYGYTF TRBV4-2 TRBD1 . TRBJ1-2
TGTGCCAGCTCCCTGACACAGAACACTGAAGCTTTCTTT CASSLTQNTEAFF TRBV18 . . TRBJ1-1
TGTGCCACCTTGCGGGGAGGTGAAAAACTGTTTTTT CATLRGGEKLFF TRBV6-1 . . TRBJ1-4
TGTGCCAGCAGTCGCCGCTGGGGTACGGGGGGGGCCAACGTCCTGACTTTC CASSRRWGTGGANVLTF TRBV27 . . TRBJ2-6
TGTGCCAGCAGCTTAGACGGTTCCTATAATTCACCCCTCCACTTT CASSLDGSYNSPLHF TRBV7-2 . . TRBJ1-6
TGCGCCAGCAGCCAAGAGGGGACGGGACAGGGGAGCACCTACGAGCAGTACTTC CASSQEGTGQGSTYEQYF TRBV4-3 TRBD1 . TRBJ2-7
TGTGCCAGCAGTGCAGGGTTGGGACAGCCCCAGCATTTT CASSAGLGQPQHF TRBV28 . . TRBJ1-5
TGCGCCAGTAGTACTCGGAGCTCCTACAATGAGCAGTTCTTC CASSTRSSYNEQFF TRBV5-1 . . TRBJ2-1
TGTGCCAGCGTTTACCACCGGGGGGAAAAACTGTTTTTT CASVYHRGEKLFF TRBV5-8 . . TRBJ1-4
TGCGCCAGCAGCCCCCGTCAGTTCCAAGAGACCCAGTACTTC CASSPRQFQETQYF TRBV5-1 . . TRBJ2-5
TGTGCCAGCAGCCAACTGGGACAGGGAGAGTGCTATGGCTACACCTTC CASSQLGQGECYGYTF TRBV14 TRBD1 . TRBJ1-2
TGTGCCAGCAGCCTTAGCGGGGGCCCTTCTTTTTACAATGAGCAGTTCTTC CASSLSGGPSFYNEQFF TRBV9 TRBD2 . TRBJ2-1
TGTGCCAGTAGTATACAGGGGCATCAGCCCCAGCATTTT CASSIQGHQPQHF TRBV19 . once TRBJ1-5
TGTGCCAGCAGCTTAGGGTGGACAGGGACCTACGAGCAGTACTTC CASSLGWTGTYEQYF TRBV11-1 TRBD1 . TRBJ2-7
TGTGCCAGCAGCTGGGCTTCTAATGAAAAACTGTTTTTT CASSWASNEKLFF TRBV14 . . TRBJ1-4
TGTGCCAGCAGTGACTCGACTAGCGGGGGGGCAGATACGCAGTATTTT CASSDSTSGGADTQYF TRBV6-4 TRBD2 . TRBJ2-3
TGTGCCAGCAGCGGACAGGGCACAGATACGCAGTATTTT CASSGQGTDTQYF TRBV6-4 TRBD1 . TRBJ2-3
TGCGCCAGCAGCACGGGGGGGTACACTGAAGCTTTCTTT CASSTGGYTEAFF TRBV5-1 . once TRBJ1-1
TGTGCCAGCAGCCCTAGCTCGCTAGCGGGGGGTGGAAATGAGCAGTTCTTC CASSPSSLAGGGNEQFF TRBV7-8 TRBD2 once TRBJ2-1
TGTGCCAGCAGTGTTCCGGGACAGGGGAGCGCTGAAGCTTTCTTT CASSVPGQGSAEAFF TRBV28 TRBD1 . TRBJ1-1
TGTGCCAGCAGCACCGGACAGGGGGTACCCTACGAGCAGTACTTC CASSTGQGVPYEQYF TRBV11-1 TRBD1 . TRBJ2-7
TGTGCCTGGAGTTCCTGGCAGGCCCCAGATACGCAGTATTTT CAWSSWQAPDTQYF TRBV30 . once TRBJ2-3
TGTGCCAGTAGTCGGACTGGGAACACTGAAGCTTTCTTT CASSRTGNTEAFF TRBV19 . once TRBJ1-1
TGTGCCAGCAGCCCCGACAGGATTGCAACTAATGAAAAACTGTTTTTT CASSPDRIATNEKLFF TRBV7-8 . . TRBJ1-4
TGTGCCAGTAGTATACAACTCACGGGAAACTATGGCTACACCTTC CASSIQLTGNYGYTF TRBV19 . . TRBJ1-2
TGTGCCAGCAGTTACCCCCGGAGGAACACTGAAGCTTTCTTT CASSYPRRNTEAFF TRBV6-6 . . TRBJ1-1
TGCGCCAGCAGCCTAGAAGCGGGGGGCGTCGCTGAAGCTTTCTTT CASSLEAGGVAEAFF TRBV4-3 . once TRBJ1-1
TGTGCCAGCAGCGACCCCTGGGCAAGCTCTGGAAACACCATATATTTT CASSDPWASSGNTIYF TRBV6-6 . . TRBJ1-3
TGTGCCAGCAGCTTAAGGGACAGCAGCTCCTACGAGCAGTACTTC CASSLRDSSSYEQYF TRBV7-2 TRBD1 . TRBJ2-7
TGTGCCAGCAGCAAGAGGACAGGGTGGCGTCAGCCCCAGCATTTT CASSKRTGWRQPQHF TRBV21-1 . . TRBJ1-5
TGTGCCAGCAGCTTAGATCGCTGGACAGGGGACACCGGGGAGCTGTTTTTT CASSLDRWTGDTGELFF TRBV11-3 TRBD1 once TRBJ2-2
TGTGCCAGCAGCTTAACTAGCAGAGCCTACGAGCAGTACTTC CASSLTSRAYEQYF TRBV7-2 . . TRBJ2-7
TGTGCCAGCAGCTTAGGACCGGGCACCGGGGAGCTGTTTTTT CASSLGPGTGELFF TRBV11-2 . . TRBJ2-2
TGTGCCAGCAGCTTACTGACCGACAGGGGCGAGCAGTACTTC CASSLLTDRGEQYF TRBV7-3 TRBD1 few TRBJ2-7
TGTGCCAGCAGCATTTTACAGGGGGATAATTCACCCCTCCACTTT CASSILQGDNSPLHF TRBV5-4 TRBD1 few TRBJ1-6
TGTGCCAGCAGCCAAGTTGGTCCGGGACAGGGCGGGCTAGCGGGGGTCACAGATACGCAGTATTTT CASSQVGPGQGGLAGVTDTQYF TRBV4-2 . . TRBJ2-3
TGTGCCTCGAGAGGAGCGGGGCTTGATACGCAGTATTTT CASRGAGLDTQYF TRBV25-1 TRBD2 . TRBJ2-3
TGTGCCAGCCTAATACAGGGCTCTGGGACCCAGTACTTC CASLIQGSGTQYF TRBV28 . . TRBJ2-5
TGCGCCAGCAGCTTGGACAGGGAGTTAGGCTATGGCTACACCTTC CASSLDRELGYGYTF TRBV5-1 . . TRBJ1-2
TGTGCCAGCAGCCCGGAGACAGATACGCAGTATTTT CASSPETDTQYF TRBV5-4 . . TRBJ2-3
TGTGCCAGCAGACGACAGGATAACTATGGCTACACCTTC CASRRQDNYGYTF TRBV28 . . TRBJ1-2
TGTGCCAGCAGGGAAAGAGGACAGGCAACTAATGAAAAACTGTTTTTT CASRERGQATNEKLFF TRBV6-6 TRBD1 . TRBJ1-4
TGTGCCAGCGGGACAGGGGGGAATGAAAAACTGTTTTTT CASGTGGNEKLFF TRBV28 TRBD1 . TRBJ1-4
TGTGCCAGCAGCTCGGGGACAGGCGGAATGAACACTGAAGCTTTCTTT CASSSGTGGMNTEAFF TRBV12-1 . . TRBJ1-1
TGTGCCAGCAGAACCAGTGGGGCTTATGGCTACACCTTC CASRTSGAYGYTF TRBV28 . . TRBJ1-2
TGTGCCAGCAGTGAGACTAGCGGGGGGGCTACAGATACGCAGTATTTT CASSETSGGATDTQYF TRBV6-4 TRBD2 . TRBJ2-3
TGTGCCAGCAGCCCCGCCGCGTGGGGGACTAGAGCTTTCTTT CASSPAAWGTRAFF TRBV6-5 . . TRBJ1-1
TGTGCCAGCAGCTTAGAGCTAAACACTGAAGCTTTCTTT CASSLELNTEAFF TRBV7-2 . . TRBJ1-1
TGTGCCAGCAAACTTCTGAACACTGAAGCTTTCTTT CASKLLNTEAFF TRBV28 . . TRBJ1-1
TGTGCCAGCGGAGCAGGGCGCACCGGGGAGCTGTTTTTT CASGAGRTGELFF TRBV6-1 . . TRBJ2-2
TGTGCCAGCAGTTTAGGGGCGAACACTGAAGCTTTCTTT CASSLGANTEAFF TRBV7-3 . . TRBJ1-1
TGTGCCAGCAGTGCCCAAGGGACAGTTTACTCCTACGAGCAGTACTTC CASSAQGTVYSYEQYF TRBV6-1 TRBD1 . TRBJ2-7
TGCGCCAGCAGTGGAGGGTATATTGAAGCTTTCTTT CASSGGYIEAFF TRBV10-2 . . TRBJ1-1